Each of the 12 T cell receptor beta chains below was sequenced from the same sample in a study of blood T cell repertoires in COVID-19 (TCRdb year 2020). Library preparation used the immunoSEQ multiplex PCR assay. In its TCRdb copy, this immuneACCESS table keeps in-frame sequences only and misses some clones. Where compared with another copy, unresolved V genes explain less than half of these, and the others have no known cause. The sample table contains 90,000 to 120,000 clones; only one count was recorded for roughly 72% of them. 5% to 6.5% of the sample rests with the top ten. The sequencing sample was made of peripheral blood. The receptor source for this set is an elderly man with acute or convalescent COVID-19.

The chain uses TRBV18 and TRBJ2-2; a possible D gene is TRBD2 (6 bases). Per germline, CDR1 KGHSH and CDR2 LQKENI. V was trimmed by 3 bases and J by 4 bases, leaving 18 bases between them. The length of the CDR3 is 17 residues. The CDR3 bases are TGTGCCAGCTCACCGCCTAGCGTTGCTTCCGGCACCGGGGAGCTGTTTTTT. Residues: CASSPPSVASGTGELFF.

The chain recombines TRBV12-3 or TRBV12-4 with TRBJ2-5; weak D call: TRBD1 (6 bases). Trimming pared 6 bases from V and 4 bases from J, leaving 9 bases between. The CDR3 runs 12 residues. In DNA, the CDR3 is TGTGCCAGCAGCCAAGGGGGAGAGACCCAGTACTTC. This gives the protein CASSQGGETQYF.

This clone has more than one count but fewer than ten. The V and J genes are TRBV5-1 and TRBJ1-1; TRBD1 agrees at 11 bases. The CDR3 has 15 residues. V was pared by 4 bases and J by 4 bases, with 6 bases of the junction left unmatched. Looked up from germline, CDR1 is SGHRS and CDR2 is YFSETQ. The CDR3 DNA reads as TGCGCCAGCAGCCGAACCGGGACAGGGGGCACTGAAGCTTTCTTT. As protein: CASSRTGTGGTEAFF.

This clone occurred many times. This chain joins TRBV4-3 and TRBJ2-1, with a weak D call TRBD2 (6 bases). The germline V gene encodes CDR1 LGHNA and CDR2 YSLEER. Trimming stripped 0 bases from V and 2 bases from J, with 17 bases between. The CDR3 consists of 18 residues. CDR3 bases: TGCGCCAGCAGCCAAGATTGGGCGGGAAGTCCTACCTACAATGAGCAGTTCTTC. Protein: CASSQDWAGSPTYNEQFF.

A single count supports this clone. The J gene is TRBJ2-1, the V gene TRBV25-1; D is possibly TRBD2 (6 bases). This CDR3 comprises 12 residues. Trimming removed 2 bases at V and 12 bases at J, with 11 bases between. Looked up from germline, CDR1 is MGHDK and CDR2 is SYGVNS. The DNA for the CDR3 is TGTGCCAGCAGTGAAATCGGCGGGACGCAGTTCTTC. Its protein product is CASSEIGGTQFF.

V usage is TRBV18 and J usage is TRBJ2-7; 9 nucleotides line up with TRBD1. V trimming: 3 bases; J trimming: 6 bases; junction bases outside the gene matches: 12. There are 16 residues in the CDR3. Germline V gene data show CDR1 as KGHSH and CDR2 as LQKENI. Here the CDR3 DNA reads TGTGCCAGCTCACCCAGTCCCGGGACAGGGTCGGCCGAGCAGTACTTC. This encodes CASSPSPGTGSAEQYF.

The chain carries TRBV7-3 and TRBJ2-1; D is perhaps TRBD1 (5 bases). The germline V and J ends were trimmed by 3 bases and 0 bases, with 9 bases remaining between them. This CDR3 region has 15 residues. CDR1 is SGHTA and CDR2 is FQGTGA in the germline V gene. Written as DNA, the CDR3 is TGTGCCAGCAGCTTTCAGGGTAGCTCCTACAATGAGCAGTTCTTC. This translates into CASSFQGSSYNEQFF. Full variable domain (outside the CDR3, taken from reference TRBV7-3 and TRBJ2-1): GAGVSQTPSNKVTEKGKYVELRCDPISGHTALYWYRQSLGQGPEFLIYFQGTGAADDSGLPNDRFFAVRPEGSVSTLKIQRTERGDSAVYLCASSFQGSSYNEQFFGPGTRLTVL.

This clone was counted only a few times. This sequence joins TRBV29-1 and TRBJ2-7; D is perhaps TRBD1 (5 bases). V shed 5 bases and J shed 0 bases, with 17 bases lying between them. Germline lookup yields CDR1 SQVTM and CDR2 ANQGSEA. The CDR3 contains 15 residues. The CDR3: CSVQVFGASSYEQYF. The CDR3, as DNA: TGCAGCGTTCAGGTGTTTGGGGCAAGCTCCTACGAGCAGTACTTC.

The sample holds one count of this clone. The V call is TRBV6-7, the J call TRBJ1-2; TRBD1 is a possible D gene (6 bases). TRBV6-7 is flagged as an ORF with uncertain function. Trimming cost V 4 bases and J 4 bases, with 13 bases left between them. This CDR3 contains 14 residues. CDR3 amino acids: CASSSQGISYGYTF. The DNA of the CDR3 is TGTGCCAGCAGTTCCCAGGGGATTAGCTATGGCTACACCTTC.

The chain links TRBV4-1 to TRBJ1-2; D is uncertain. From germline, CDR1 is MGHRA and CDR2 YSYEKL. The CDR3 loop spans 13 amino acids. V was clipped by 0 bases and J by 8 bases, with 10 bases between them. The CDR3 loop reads CASSQDSLGGYTF. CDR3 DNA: TGCGCCAGCAGCCAAGACAGCCTCGGGGGCTACACCTTC.

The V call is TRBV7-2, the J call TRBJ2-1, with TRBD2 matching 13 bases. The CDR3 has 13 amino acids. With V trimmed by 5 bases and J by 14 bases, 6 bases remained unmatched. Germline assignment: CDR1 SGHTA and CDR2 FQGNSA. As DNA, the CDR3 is TGTGCCAGCAGCGCCGGACTAGCGGGAGCCGAGTTCTTC. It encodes CASSAGLAGAEFF.

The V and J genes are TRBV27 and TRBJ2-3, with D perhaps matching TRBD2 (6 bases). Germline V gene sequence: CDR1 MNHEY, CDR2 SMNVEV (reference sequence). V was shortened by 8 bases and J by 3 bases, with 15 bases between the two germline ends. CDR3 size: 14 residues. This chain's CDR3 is CASGAAGSTDTQYF. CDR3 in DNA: TGTGCCAGCGGGGCGGCGGGAAGTACAGATACGCAGTATTTT.